The 2 T cell receptor beta chains reported below all come from one sample, sequenced in a study of T cells in Graves' hyperthyroidism and ophthalmopathy. The TCR beta CDR3 regions underwent amplification using RNA transcripts as the source. The TCR CDR3 first-round RT-PCR relied on the HTBI primer set. TCRdb reprocessed the multiplex PCR reads with MiXCR, giving one entry per CDR3 protein. Among fewer than 450,000 distinct CDR3 sequences, around 18% were seen once, and the ten largest hold over 35%. Sequenced input: blood. The receptors were sampled from a man aged 18-30 years with Graves' ophthalmopathy.

This clonotype has a handful of counts. The chain joins TRBV19 to TRBJ2-1; D may correspond to TRBD1 or TRBD2 (5 bases each). V was pared by 3 bases and J by 3 bases, with 15 bases between. Germline V gene sequence: CDR1 LNHDA, CDR2 SQIVND (reference sequence). The CDR3 contains 16 residues. CDR3 nucleotide sequence: TGTGCCAGTAGTATTGTGGGGGACCTCATCTACAATGAGCAGTTCTTC. Amino acids: CASSIVGDLIYNEQFF. The full variable domain, in which reference TRBV19 and TRBJ2-1 provide the parts outside the CDR3, is DGGITQSPKYLFRKEGQNVTLSCEQNLNHDAMYWYRQDPGQGLRLIYYSQIVNDFQKGDIAEGYSVSREKKESFPLTVTSAQKNPTAFYLCASSIVGDLIYNEQFFGPGTRLTVL.

At least ten counts were recorded for this clonotype. The chain employs TRBV24-1 and TRBJ1-1; no clear D. The CDR3 contains 13 residues. Germline V gene data show CDR1 as KGHDR and CDR2 as SFDVKD. Trimming removed 5 bases at V and 5 bases at J, with 11 bases between. CDR3 DNA sequence: TGTGCCACCAGTGTGGGGAGTATGACTGAAGCTTTCTTT. Translated, it gives CATSVGSMTEAFF.